A single sample is the source of the 8 T cell receptor beta chains below, sequenced in a study of siplizumab effects on memory and regulatory T cells. Method: immunoSEQ multiplex PCR; TCRdb's copy keeps in-frame clones and lacks some. The sample yields around 83,000 clones, around 89% seen once. The sequencing sample was made of CD4+ T cells sorted from blood. The receptors were sampled from a human donor in good health.

The chain recombines TRBV5-6 with TRBJ2-6; 9 bases fit TRBD1. Per germline, CDR1 SGHDT and CDR2 YYEEEE. The J segment lost 8 bases and the V segment lost 0 bases, leaving 6 bases of the junction unmatched. This CDR3 region has 16 residues. CDR3 DNA: TGTGCCAGCAGCTTGGTGGGGGGACAGGGCCCCAACGTCCTGACTTTC. It yields the protein CASSLVGGQGPNVLTF. Full variable domain (rest looked up from reference TRBV5-6 and TRBJ2-6): DAGVTQSPTHLIKTRGQQVTLRCSPKSGHDTVSWYQQALGQGPQFIFQYYEEEERQRGNFPDRFSGHQFPNYSSELNVNALLLGDSALYLCASSLVGGQGPNVLTFGAGSRLTVL.

This sequence joins TRBV28 and TRBJ2-2; a possible D gene is TRBD2 (6 bases). The CDR3 is 15 residues long. V was trimmed by 5 bases and J by 2 bases, leaving 12 bases between them. In germline, CDR1 is MDHEN, CDR2 SYDVKM. The CDR3 spells CASSQGLVNTGELFF. The CDR3 DNA reads as TGTGCCAGCAGTCAGGGACTCGTTAACACCGGGGAGCTGTTTTTT.

The chain combines TRBV25-1 with TRBJ2-7, with D perhaps TRBD1 (5 bases). The CDR3 has 15 residues. The germline V gene has CDR1 MGHDK and CDR2 SYGVNS. Trimming shortened V by 4 bases and J by 4 bases, and 17 bases separated the two germline ends. The CDR3 protein is CASSGSWTQGYEQYF. In nucleotides, the CDR3 is TGTGCCAGCAGTGGCTCCTGGACCCAGGGATACGAGCAGTACTTC.

V gene TRBV5-4 combines with J gene TRBJ2-5; D is unresolved. Trimming stripped 4 bases from V and 7 bases from J, with 8 bases between. Germline CDR1 is SGHNT and CDR2 is YYREEE (reference sequence). This CDR3 comprises 11 residues. The CDR3 here is CASSNSGTQYF. Here the CDR3 DNA reads TGTGCCAGCAGCAACTCCGGGACCCAGTACTTC.

This clone came up once. The chain recombines TRBV5-1 with TRBJ1-3; weak D call: TRBD1 (6 bases). The germline CDR1 and CDR2 sequences are SGHRS and YFSETQ. V was trimmed by 1 base and J by 6 bases, leaving 11 bases between them. CDR3 length equals 14 residues. CDR3 DNA sequence: TGCGCCAGCAGCTTGCCAGGGGTGGAAAACACCATATATTTT. Its protein product is CASSLPGVENTIYF. The complete variable domain, with remaining parts taken from reference TRBV5-1 and TRBJ1-3, reads KAGVTQTPRYLIKTRGQQVTLSCSPISGHRSVSWYQQTPGQGLQFLFEYFSETQRNKGNFPGRFSGRQFSNSRSEMNVSTLELGDSALYLCASSLPGVENTIYFGEGSWLTVV.

The chain links TRBV5-1 to TRBJ2-5; no reliable D call. Germline V gene lookup returns CDR1 SGHRS and CDR2 YFSETQ. CDR3 size: 12 residues. The V end lost 1 base, the J end lost 0 bases, and 1 base lay between the germline ends. The CDR3 region has the DNA TGCGCCAGCAGCTTGAACCAAGAGACCCAGTACTTC. It specifies CASSLNQETQYF.

The J gene is TRBJ2-2, the V gene TRBV7-9, with TRBD1 matching over 8 bases. The CDR3 has 16 amino acids. Germline CDR1 and CDR2: SEHNR and FQNEAQ (reference sequence). The junction had 6 bases not matched to a gene; V was cut back by 3 bases and J by 3 bases. In DNA form, the CDR3 reads TGTGCCAGCAGCTTGGGGACAGGCGCTCACACCGGGGAGCTGTTTTTT. Its protein is CASSLGTGAHTGELFF.

V usage is TRBV6-4 and J usage is TRBJ2-7, with D perhaps matching TRBD1 or TRBD2 (7 bases each). V was cut by 6 bases and J by 7 bases, with 22 bases left in between. The CDR3 contains 15 residues. The germline gives CDR1 MRHNA, CDR2 SNTAGT. The CDR3 loop reads CASRPEGGGRGEQYF. CDR3 nucleotide sequence: TGTGCCAGCAGACCGGAGGGAGGGGGCAGGGGTGAGCAGTACTTC.